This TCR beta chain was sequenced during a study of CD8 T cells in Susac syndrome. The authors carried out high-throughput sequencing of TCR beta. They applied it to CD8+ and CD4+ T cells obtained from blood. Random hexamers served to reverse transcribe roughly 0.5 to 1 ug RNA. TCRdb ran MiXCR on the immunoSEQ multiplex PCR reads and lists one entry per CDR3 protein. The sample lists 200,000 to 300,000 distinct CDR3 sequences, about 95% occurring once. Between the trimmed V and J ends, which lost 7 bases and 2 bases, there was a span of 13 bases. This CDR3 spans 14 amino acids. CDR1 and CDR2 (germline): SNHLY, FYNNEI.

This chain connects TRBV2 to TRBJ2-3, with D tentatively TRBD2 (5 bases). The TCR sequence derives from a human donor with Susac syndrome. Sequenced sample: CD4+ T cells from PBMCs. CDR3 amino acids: CASTEGDPTDTQYF. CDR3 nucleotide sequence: TGTGCCAGCACCGAGGGTGACCCCACAGATACGCAGTATTTT.